Sequencing of this TCR beta chain was carried out in a study of OX40 agonist ivuxolimab in advanced cancers. The overall study: Patients were treated with intravenous ivuxolimab, dosed at 0.01 to 10 mg/kg and infused every 2 weeks.

The CDR3 sequence is 12 residues long. Unmatched junction bases numbered 2, after V lost 5 bases and J lost 8 bases. Germline-derived CDR1 and CDR2 are MNHNS and SASEGT. This clone came up a few times. What it recognizes is unknown. Points from the study as a whole: There was clonal expansion of CD4+ and CD8+ blood T cells by week 6 at 0.1 to 3.0 mg/kg. On average, CD8+ T cells showed a greater number of expanded clones than CD4+.

Method: immunoSEQ multiplex PCR; TCRdb's copy keeps in-frame clones and lacks some. Of approximately 59,000 clones detected, roughly nine tenths appear once; the ten largest clones hold about 0.8%. The chain recombines TRBV6-1 with TRBJ2-4; 8 bases match TRBD2. The sequencing here drew on CD4+ or CD8+ T cells sorted from blood, taken in a trial of the OX40 agonist ivuxolimab. The clonotype was recovered from an adult with an advanced solid tumor such as melanoma, head and neck, liver or kidney cancer. CDR3: CASSPGGDIQYF. For the CDR3, the DNA is TGTGCCAGCAGTCCCGGGGGGGACATTCAGTACTTC.